The clone carrying this T cell receptor (beta chain) has just one count. What it binds is not known. The CDR3 totals 18 residues. Germline assignment: CDR1 SGHRS and CDR2 YFSETQ. Between the trimmed V and J ends, which lost 0 bases and 1 base, there was a span of 14 bases. The data were taken from a study of vaccination effects on CD4 cells after COVID-19. Assay: immunoSEQ multiplex PCR; the TCRdb copy retains only in-frame clones and omits some. Among 70,000 to 85,000 clones listed, about 80% were seen once. Antigen-specific CD4+ T cells were expanded (with viral peptide pools) by the ViraFEST assay ahead of sequencing. Once cultured for around 11 days, the cells underwent separation to obtain CD4+ T cells. Either the mRNA-1273 or the BNT162b2 vaccine was given to participants as two doses.

The genes are TRBV5-1 and TRBJ1-6; possibly TRBD1 for D (6 bases). Material: CD4+ T cells from PBMCs cultured with HCoV-229E spike peptides, obtained after COVID-19 vaccination. The sequence was obtained from a human donor who received a COVID-19 vaccine. The CDR3 region is CASSLAGGGGSYNSPLHF. The CDR3 DNA reads TGCGCCAGCAGCTTGGCCGGCGGAGGGGGATCCTATAATTCACCCCTCCACTTT. Drawing the rest from reference TRBV5-1 and TRBJ1-6, the complete variable domain is KAGVTQTPRYLIKTRGQQVTLSCSPISGHRSVSWYQQTPGQGLQFLFEYFSETQRNKGNFPGRFSGRQFSNSRSEMNVSTLELGDSALYLCASSLAGGGGSYNSPLHFGNGTRLTVT.